These T cell receptor beta chains were read from a single sample in a study of cytomegalovirus exposure and HLA in healthy donors. Here immunoSEQ multiplex PCR was the method, and the copy in TCRdb shows in-frame clones only, minus some. The repertoire has about 160,000 clones, around four fifths of them found once; the top ten carry more than 1.5%. The sample was PBMCs. The receptors derive from a man between 18 and 35 years old in good health and CMV-seronegative. Both conserved end residues are part of each CDR3. Fields, in order: CDR3 protein, CDR3 DNA, V gene, clone size, J gene, D gene. A D gene is named only where the DNA matches it firmly. The size of a clone is reported for some rows only, either as once, few or many, or as a class for expanded clones.

CDR3: CASSQDSGPTGELFF
DNA: TGTGCCAGCAGTCAAGATTCAGGGCCCACCGGGGAGCTGTTTTTT
V: TRBV2
size: NA
J: TRBJ2-2
D: NA

CDR3: CASSPDTNPQETQYF
DNA: TGTGCCAGCAGCCCCGACACCAATCCACAAGAGACCCAGTACTTC
V: TRBV7-6
size: NA
J: TRBJ2-5
D: NA

CDR3: CASKGGEGWTYEQYF
DNA: TGTGCCAGCAAGGGGGGGGAAGGGTGGACCTACGAGCAGTACTTC
V: TRBV6-1
size: NA
J: TRBJ2-7
D: NA

CDR3: CASSPETGAMNTEAFF
DNA: TGTGCCAGCAGTCCCGAGACAGGAGCTATGAACACTGAAGCTTTCTTT
V: TRBV28
size: once
J: TRBJ1-1
D: NA

CDR3: CASSLVRGPYNEQFF
DNA: TGTGCCAGCAGCTTGGTCAGGGGCCCCTACAATGAGCAGTTCTTC
V: TRBV5-6
size: NA
J: TRBJ2-1
D: NA

CDR3: CASSKPGHCADYEQYF
DNA: TGTGCCAGCAGCAAGCCGGGACACTGCGCCGACTACGAGCAGTACTTC
V: TRBV21-1
size: NA
J: TRBJ2-7
D: NA

CDR3: CASTRGQGGNYEQYF
DNA: TGTGCCAGCACCCGGGGACAGGGCGGAAACTACGAGCAGTACTTC
V: TRBV11-2
size: NA
J: TRBJ2-7
D: TRBD1

CDR3: CASSLGGQAQYF
DNA: TGTGCCAGCAGCTTAGGGGGTCAGGCCCAGTACTTC
V: TRBV5-8
size: once
J: TRBJ2-5
D: NA

CDR3: CASSLRGTGNTIYF
DNA: TGTGCCAGCAGTTTAAGGGGGACTGGAAACACCATATATTTT
V: TRBV27
size: NA
J: TRBJ1-3
D: NA

CDR3: CASRLRGGRGYGYTF
DNA: TGTGCCAGCAGACTCCGGGGGGGCCGGGGCTATGGCTACACCTTC
V: TRBV28
size: NA
J: TRBJ1-2
D: NA

CDR3: CASSPGGFGAFF
DNA: TGTGCCAGCTCACCAGGGGGCTTCGGGGCTTTCTTT
V: TRBV18
size: NA
J: TRBJ1-1
D: NA

CDR3: CASSLGGYSSYNEQFF
DNA: TGTGCCAGCAGCTTAGGCGGCTATAGCTCCTACAATGAGCAGTTCTTC
V: TRBV7-3
size: NA
J: TRBJ2-1
D: NA

CDR3: CASSVRTVGGEAFF
DNA: TGTGCCAGCAGCGTACGAACAGTTGGAGGGGAAGCTTTCTTT
V: TRBV9
size: NA
J: TRBJ1-1
D: NA

CDR3: CASRESRGDRFSWALYEQYF
DNA: TGTGCCAGCAGGGAGAGCAGGGGGGACAGGTTTTCTTGGGCGCTCTACGAGCAGTACTTC
V: TRBV28
size: once
J: TRBJ2-7
D: TRBD1

CDR3: CASRGEDEKLFF
DNA: TGTGCCAGCAGAGGGGAGGATGAAAAACTGTTTTTT
V: TRBV6-1
size: NA
J: TRBJ1-4
D: NA

CDR3: CASSLGWDRGGSNQPQHF
DNA: TGTGCCAGCAGTTTAGGTTGGGACAGGGGCGGTAGCAATCAGCCCCAGCATTTT
V: TRBV27
size: once
J: TRBJ1-5
D: TRBD1

CDR3: CASSIGGQGTYEQYF
DNA: TGTGCCAGTAGTATAGGGGGACAGGGTACGTACGAGCAGTACTTC
V: TRBV19
size: NA
J: TRBJ2-7
D: TRBD1

CDR3: CASSSTNEQFF
DNA: TGTGCCAGCAGTTCTACTAATGAGCAGTTCTTC
V: TRBV2
size: NA
J: TRBJ2-1
D: NA

CDR3: CASRSGTSGTYEQYF
DNA: TGTGCCAGCAGGTCAGGGACTAGCGGGACCTACGAGCAGTACTTC
V: TRBV2
size: NA
J: TRBJ2-7
D: TRBD2

CDR3: CASSLADGGALNEQFF
DNA: TGCGCCAGCAGCTTGGCCGACGGGGGGGCCCTCAATGAGCAGTTCTTC
V: TRBV5-1
size: NA
J: TRBJ2-1
D: TRBD2

CDR3: CASSLDRGQGGYTF
DNA: TGTGCCAGCAGCCTCGACAGGGGACAAGGCGGCTACACCTTC
V: TRBV7-8
size: NA
J: TRBJ1-2
D: TRBD1

CDR3: CASRTTGDTQYF
DNA: TGTGCCAGCAGGACGACAGGAGATACGCAGTATTTT
V: TRBV2
size: NA
J: TRBJ2-3
D: NA

CDR3: CASSLGRDNNEQFF
DNA: TGTGCCAGCAGCCTCGGCCGGGACAACAATGAGCAGTTCTTC
V: TRBV7-9
size: NA
J: TRBJ2-1
D: NA

CDR3: CASSQVGQIYEQYF
DNA: TGTGCCAGCAGCCAAGTGGGACAAATATACGAGCAGTACTTC
V: TRBV4-2
size: NA
J: TRBJ2-7
D: NA

CDR3: CASSPGQLNTGELFF
DNA: TGTGCCAGCAGTCCGGGACAGTTGAACACCGGGGAGCTGTTTTTT
V: TRBV5-6
size: NA
J: TRBJ2-2
D: TRBD1

CDR3: CASSVEASGREGEQYF
DNA: TGTGCCAGCAGCGTAGAGGCTAGCGGGAGGGAAGGGGAGCAGTACTTC
V: TRBV9
size: NA
J: TRBJ2-7
D: TRBD2

CDR3: CASSLLTGEDGYTF
DNA: TGCGCCAGCAGCTTGCTGACAGGGGAGGATGGCTACACCTTC
V: TRBV5-1
size: NA
J: TRBJ1-2
D: TRBD1

CDR3: CASSSLAGGDQETQYF
DNA: TGCGCCAGCAGCTCTCTAGCGGGGGGCGATCAAGAGACCCAGTACTTC
V: TRBV5-1
size: NA
J: TRBJ2-5
D: TRBD2

CDR3: CASLPNRATGNTEAFF
DNA: TGTGCCAGTCTACCAAACAGGGCTACTGGGAACACTGAAGCTTTCTTT
V: TRBV19
size: few
J: TRBJ1-1
D: NA

CDR3: CASSIRDTYNSPLHF
DNA: TGTGCCAGCAGTATCCGGGATACATATAATTCACCCCTCCACTTT
V: TRBV5-6
size: NA
J: TRBJ1-6
D: NA

CDR3: CASSPREGYEQYF
DNA: TGTGCCAGCAGCCCGCGGGAGGGCTACGAGCAGTACTTC
V: TRBV7-6
size: NA
J: TRBJ2-7
D: TRBD2

CDR3: CASSYSTDQPQHF
DNA: TGTGCCAGCAGTTACTCGACAGATCAGCCCCAGCATTTT
V: TRBV6-6
size: few
J: TRBJ1-5
D: NA

CDR3: CASSEWAGHGETQYF
DNA: TGTGCCAGCAGTGAATGGGCAGGGCATGGGGAGACCCAGTACTTC
V: TRBV25-1
size: once
J: TRBJ2-5
D: NA

CDR3: CASSPRGLAGGGELFF
DNA: TGTGCCAGCAGCCCCCGCGGACTAGCGGGAGGCGGGGAGCTGTTTTTT
V: TRBV9
size: NA
J: TRBJ2-2
D: TRBD2